The table lists the clone carrying this T cell receptor (beta chain) with many counts. Its antigen is still unknown. This record belongs to a study of metastatic and nonmetastatic thyroid tumors. TCRdb re-called the PCR reads via MiXCR. The sample records about 93,000 clones, about 13% being singletons. This CDR3 is built from 14 residues. J lost 3 bases, V lost 6 bases, and 6 bases had no gene match. Germline assignment: CDR1 MNHNS and CDR2 SASEGT. Study outcomes and limitations: Significantly higher TCR beta diversity was reportedly seen in malignant thyroid tumors than benign nodules, in blood and tumor.

No patient received treatment before thyroid surgery. V is TRBV6-1 and J is TRBJ2-7; 9 bases align to TRBD1. Sequencing was done on a sample of blood. The sequence came from a female donor with papillary thyroid cancer or a benign thyroid nodule (not recorded which). Some clones in this sample may be carry-over from other donors' samples. CDR3 in amino acids: CASRWTGEHYEQYF. Here the CDR3 DNA reads TGTGCCAGCAGATGGACAGGGGAACACTACGAGCAGTACTTC.